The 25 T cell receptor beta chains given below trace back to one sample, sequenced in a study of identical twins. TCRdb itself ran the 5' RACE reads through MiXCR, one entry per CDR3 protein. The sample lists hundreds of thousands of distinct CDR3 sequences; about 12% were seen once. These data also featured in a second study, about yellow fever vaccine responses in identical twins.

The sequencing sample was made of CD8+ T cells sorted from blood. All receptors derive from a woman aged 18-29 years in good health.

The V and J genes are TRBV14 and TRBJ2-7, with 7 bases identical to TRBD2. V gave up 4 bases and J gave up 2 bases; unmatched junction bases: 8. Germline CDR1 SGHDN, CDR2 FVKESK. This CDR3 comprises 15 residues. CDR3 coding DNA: TGTGCCAGCAGCCCATCTGGGGGGGGACCCTACGAGCAGTACTTC. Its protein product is CASSPSGGGPYEQYF.

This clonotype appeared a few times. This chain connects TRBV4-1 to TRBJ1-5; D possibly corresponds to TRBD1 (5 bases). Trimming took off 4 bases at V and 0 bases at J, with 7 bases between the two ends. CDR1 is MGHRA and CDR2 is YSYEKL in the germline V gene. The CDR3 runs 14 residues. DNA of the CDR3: TGCGCCAGCAGCCCGGGGACTAGCAATCAGCCCCAGCATTTT. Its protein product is CASSPGTSNQPQHF.

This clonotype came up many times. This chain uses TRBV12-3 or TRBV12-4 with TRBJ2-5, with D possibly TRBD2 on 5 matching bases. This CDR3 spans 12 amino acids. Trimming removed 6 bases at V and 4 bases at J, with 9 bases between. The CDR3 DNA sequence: TGTGCCAGCAGACTAGGGCGAGAGACCCAGTACTTC. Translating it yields CASRLGRETQYF.

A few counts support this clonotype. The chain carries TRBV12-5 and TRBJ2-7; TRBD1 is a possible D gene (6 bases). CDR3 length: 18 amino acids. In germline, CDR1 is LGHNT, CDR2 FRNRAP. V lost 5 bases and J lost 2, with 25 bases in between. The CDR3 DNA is TGTGCTAGTGGTCCCCCCTTCACAGGGTACGGGCTCGCCTACGAGCAGTACTTC. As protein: CASGPPFTGYGLAYEQYF. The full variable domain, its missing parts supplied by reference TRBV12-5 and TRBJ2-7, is DARVTQTPRHKVTEMGQEVTMRCQPILGHNTVFWYRQTMMQGLELLAYFRNRAPLDDSGMPKDRFSAEMPDATLATLKIQPSEPRDSAVYFCASGPPFTGYGLAYEQYFGPGTRLTVT.

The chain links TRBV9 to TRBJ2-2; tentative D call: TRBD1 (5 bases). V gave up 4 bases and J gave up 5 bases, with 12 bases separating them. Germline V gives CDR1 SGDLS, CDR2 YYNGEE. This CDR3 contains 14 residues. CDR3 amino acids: CASSPRQITGELFF. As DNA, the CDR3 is TGTGCCAGCAGCCCACGACAGATTACCGGGGAGCTGTTTTTT.

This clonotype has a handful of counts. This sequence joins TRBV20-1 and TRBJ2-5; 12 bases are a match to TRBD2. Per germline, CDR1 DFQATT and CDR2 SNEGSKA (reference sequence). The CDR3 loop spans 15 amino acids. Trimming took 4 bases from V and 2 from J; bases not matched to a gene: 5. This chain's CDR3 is CSATDGTSGQETQYF. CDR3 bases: TGCAGTGCTACCGACGGGACTAGCGGGCAAGAGACCCAGTACTTC.

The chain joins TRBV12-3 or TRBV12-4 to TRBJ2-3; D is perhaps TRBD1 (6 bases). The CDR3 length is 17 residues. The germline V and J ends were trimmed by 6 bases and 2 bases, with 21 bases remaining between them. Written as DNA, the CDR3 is TGTGCCAGCAGCCAAGAACAGGGTCCCATTTTCACAGATACGCAGTATTTT. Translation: CASSQEQGPIFTDTQYF.

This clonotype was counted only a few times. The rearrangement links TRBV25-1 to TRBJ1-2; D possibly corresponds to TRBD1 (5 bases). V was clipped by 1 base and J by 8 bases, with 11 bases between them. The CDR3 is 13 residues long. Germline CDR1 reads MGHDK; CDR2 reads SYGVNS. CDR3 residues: CASSESGPEGYTF. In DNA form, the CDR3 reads TGTGCCAGCAGTGAATCAGGGCCGGAGGGCTACACCTTC.

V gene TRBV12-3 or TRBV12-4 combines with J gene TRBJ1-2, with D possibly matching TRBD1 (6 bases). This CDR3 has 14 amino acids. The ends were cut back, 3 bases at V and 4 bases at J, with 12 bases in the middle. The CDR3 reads CASSLTKGGYGYTF. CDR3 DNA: TGTGCCAGCAGTTTGACCAAGGGGGGCTATGGCTACACCTTC.

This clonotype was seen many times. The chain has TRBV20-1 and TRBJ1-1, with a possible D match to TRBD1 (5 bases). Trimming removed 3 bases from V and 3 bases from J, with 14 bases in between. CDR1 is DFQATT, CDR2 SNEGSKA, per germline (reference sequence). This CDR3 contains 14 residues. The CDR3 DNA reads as TGCAGTGCTAGGGTCGGCGGGGCCGACACTGAAGCTTTCTTT. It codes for CSARVGGADTEAFF.

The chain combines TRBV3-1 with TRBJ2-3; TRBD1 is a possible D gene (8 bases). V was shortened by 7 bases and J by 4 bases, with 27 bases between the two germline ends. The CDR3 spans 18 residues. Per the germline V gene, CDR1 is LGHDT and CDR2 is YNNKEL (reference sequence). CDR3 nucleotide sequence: TGTGCCAGCACCCCAAGGGGAGGGAGGCAGGGGGCTTCAGATACGCAGTATTTT. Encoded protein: CASTPRGGRQGASDTQYF.

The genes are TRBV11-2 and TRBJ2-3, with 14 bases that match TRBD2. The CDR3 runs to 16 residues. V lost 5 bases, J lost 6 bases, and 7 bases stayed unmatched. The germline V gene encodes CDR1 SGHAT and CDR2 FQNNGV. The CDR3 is CASSPRTSGGSDTQYF. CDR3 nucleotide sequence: TGTGCCAGCAGCCCCAGGACTAGCGGGGGGTCGGATACGCAGTATTTT.

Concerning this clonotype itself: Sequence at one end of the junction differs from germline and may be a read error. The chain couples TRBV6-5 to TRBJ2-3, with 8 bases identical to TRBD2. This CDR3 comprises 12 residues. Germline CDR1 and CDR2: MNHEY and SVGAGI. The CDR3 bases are TGTGCCAGCAGGGGGTCGGGGACTAGACTCTTTTTT. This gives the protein CASRGSGTRLFF.

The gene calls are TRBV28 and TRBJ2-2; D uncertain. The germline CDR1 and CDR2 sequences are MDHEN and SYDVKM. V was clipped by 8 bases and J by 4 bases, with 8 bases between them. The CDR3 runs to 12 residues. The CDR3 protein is CASGEITGELFF. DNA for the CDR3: TGTGCCAGCGGAGAGATCACCGGGGAGCTGTTTTTT.

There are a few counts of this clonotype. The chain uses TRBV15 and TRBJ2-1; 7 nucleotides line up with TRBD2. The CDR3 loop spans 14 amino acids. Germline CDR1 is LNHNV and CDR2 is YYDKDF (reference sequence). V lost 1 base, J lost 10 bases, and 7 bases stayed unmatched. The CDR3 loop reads CATSRVTRAGEQFF. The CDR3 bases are TGTGCCACCAGCAGAGTCACAAGAGCGGGAGAGCAGTTCTTC.

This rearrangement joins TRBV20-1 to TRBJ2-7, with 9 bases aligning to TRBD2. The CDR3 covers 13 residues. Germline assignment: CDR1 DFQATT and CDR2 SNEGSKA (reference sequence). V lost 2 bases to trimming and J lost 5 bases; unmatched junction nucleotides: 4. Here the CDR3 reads CSARLAGYHEQYF. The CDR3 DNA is TGCAGTGCTAGACTAGCGGGATATCACGAGCAGTACTTC.

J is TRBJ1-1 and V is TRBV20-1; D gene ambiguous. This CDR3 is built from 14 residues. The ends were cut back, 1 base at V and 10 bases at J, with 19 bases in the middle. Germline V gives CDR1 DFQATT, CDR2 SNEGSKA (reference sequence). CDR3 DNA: TGCAGTGCTAGAGCGGGTGGTCCAAACCGTGGAGCTTTCTTT. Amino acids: CSARAGGPNRGAFF.

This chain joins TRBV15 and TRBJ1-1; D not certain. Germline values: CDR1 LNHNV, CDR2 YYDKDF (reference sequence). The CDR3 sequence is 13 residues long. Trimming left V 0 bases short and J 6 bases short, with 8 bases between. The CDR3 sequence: CATSRDRTAEAFF. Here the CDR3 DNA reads TGTGCCACCAGCAGAGATAGAACGGCTGAAGCTTTCTTT.

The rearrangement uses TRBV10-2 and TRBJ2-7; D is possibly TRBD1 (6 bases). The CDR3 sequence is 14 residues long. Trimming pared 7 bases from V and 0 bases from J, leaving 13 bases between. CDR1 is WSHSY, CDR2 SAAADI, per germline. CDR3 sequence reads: CASNAGQNSYEQYV. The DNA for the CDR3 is TGCGCCAGCAATGCAGGACAGAACTCCTACGAGCAGTACGTC.

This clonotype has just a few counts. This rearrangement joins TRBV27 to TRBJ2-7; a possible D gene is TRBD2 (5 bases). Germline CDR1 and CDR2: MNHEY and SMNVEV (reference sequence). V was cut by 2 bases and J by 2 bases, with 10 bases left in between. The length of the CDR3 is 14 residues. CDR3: CASSLHGIPYEQYF. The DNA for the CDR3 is TGTGCCAGCAGTTTACACGGGATTCCCTACGAGCAGTACTTC.

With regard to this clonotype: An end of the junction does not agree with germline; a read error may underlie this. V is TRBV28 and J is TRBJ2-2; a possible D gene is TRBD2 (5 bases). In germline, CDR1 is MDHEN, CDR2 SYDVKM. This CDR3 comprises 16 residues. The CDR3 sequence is CASSPYLGVGTGELYF. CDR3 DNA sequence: TGTGCCAGCAGCCCCTACCTCGGGGTAGGCACCGGGGAGCTGTATTTT. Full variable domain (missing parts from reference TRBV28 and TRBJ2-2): DVKVTQSSRYLVKRTGEKVFLECVQDMDHENMFWYRQDPGLGLRLIYFSYDVKMKEKGDIPEGYSVSREKKERFSLILESASTNQTSMYLCASSPYLGVGTGELYFGEGSRLTVL.

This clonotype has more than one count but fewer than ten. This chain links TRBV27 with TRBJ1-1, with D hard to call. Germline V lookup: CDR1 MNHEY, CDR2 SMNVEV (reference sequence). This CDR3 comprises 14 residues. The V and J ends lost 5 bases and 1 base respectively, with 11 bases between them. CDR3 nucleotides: TGTGCCAGCAGTCCTCACTCAGGGAACACTGAAGCTTTCTTT. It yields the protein CASSPHSGNTEAFF.

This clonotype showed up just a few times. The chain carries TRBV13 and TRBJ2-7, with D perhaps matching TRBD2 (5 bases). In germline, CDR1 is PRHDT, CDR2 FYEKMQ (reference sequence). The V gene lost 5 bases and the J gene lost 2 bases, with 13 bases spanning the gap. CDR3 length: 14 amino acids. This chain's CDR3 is CASSDGGSTYEQYF. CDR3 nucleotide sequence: TGTGCCAGCAGCGACGGAGGATCTACCTACGAGCAGTACTTC.

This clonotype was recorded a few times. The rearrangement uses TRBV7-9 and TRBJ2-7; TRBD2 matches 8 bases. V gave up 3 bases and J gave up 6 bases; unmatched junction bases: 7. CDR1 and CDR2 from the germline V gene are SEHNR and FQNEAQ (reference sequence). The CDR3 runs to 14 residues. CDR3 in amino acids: CASSFPAGVVEQYF. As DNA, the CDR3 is TGTGCCAGCAGCTTCCCAGCGGGAGTTGTCGAGCAGTACTTC.

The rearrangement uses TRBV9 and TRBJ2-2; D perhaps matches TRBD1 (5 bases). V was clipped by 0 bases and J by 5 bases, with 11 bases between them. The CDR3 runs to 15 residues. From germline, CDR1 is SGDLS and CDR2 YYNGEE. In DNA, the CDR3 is TGTGCCAGCAGCGTAGGAGGACACTGGACCGGGGAGCTGTTTTTT. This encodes CASSVGGHWTGELFF.